In this sample, the clone carrying this TCR beta chain turned up once. The sample belongs to a study of blood T cell repertoires in COVID-19. At the level of the study: Samples came from the United States, Italy and Spain, spanning acute and convalescent COVID-19.

In the authors' workflow: Reference gene primer amplification gave nucleated cell count estimates. Generated by immunoSEQ multiplex PCR, the TCRdb table keeps only in-frame clones and is missing some. For V, J and clone size, that table is used; D and trimming come from the DNA. Altogether 300,000 or so clones are present, approximately 86% being singletons, with the ten largest covering about 4%. Trimming cost V 9 bases and J 0 bases, with 9 bases left between them. There are 13 residues in the CDR3. Germline V CDR1 and CDR2: SNHLY, FYNNEI. V and J are TRBV2 and TRBJ1-3; no clear D gene. The specimen sequenced was PBMCs or T cells enriched from blood (not recorded which). The TCR sequence derives from a woman aged 40 to 50 with acute COVID-19. This chain's CDR3 is CASRVLSGNTIYF. CDR3 DNA sequence: TGTGCCAGTCGGGTCCTCTCTGGAAACACCATATATTTT.